These 26 T cell receptor beta chains were all obtained from the same sample, sequenced in a study of identical twins. MiXCR, run by TCRdb on the 5' RACE reads, gives a single entry per CDR3 protein. The sample carries some 200,000 distinct CDR3 sequences, less than 8% recorded once. These sequences were also reported in another study, on yellow fever vaccine responses in identical twins.

Specimen: memory (CD45RO+) T cells sorted from blood. These receptors were taken from a woman younger than 30 in good health.

This clonotype occurred many times. The rearrangement uses TRBV3-1 and TRBJ2-2; a possible D gene is TRBD2 (5 bases). V lost 7 bases and J lost 5, with 14 bases in between. The length of the CDR3 is 14 residues. Germline V gene sequence: CDR1 LGHDT, CDR2 YNNKEL (reference sequence). This CDR3 is CASKEFGGTGELFF. The CDR3 DNA reads TGTGCCAGCAAGGAGTTCGGAGGAACCGGGGAGCTGTTTTTT.

The V call is TRBV13, the J call TRBJ2-1; the D is unclear. Germline V CDR1 and CDR2: PRHDT, FYEKMQ (reference sequence). Trimming took off 2 bases at V and 9 bases at J, with 11 bases between the two ends. This CDR3 region has 13 residues. CDR3 sequence: CASSLMRSGEQFF. The DNA for the CDR3 is TGTGCCAGCAGCTTAATGAGGTCGGGTGAGCAGTTCTTC. Complete variable domain (other parts from reference TRBV13 and TRBJ2-1): AAGVIQSPRHLIKEKRETATLKCYPIPRHDTVYWYQQGPGQDPQFLISFYEKMQSDKGSIPDRFSAQQFSDYHSELNMSSLELGDSALYFCASSLMRSGEQFFGPGTRLTVL.

This clonotype was counted only a few times. The chain joins TRBV25-1 to TRBJ2-2; D might be TRBD2 (7 bases). The germline V gene encodes CDR1 MGHDK and CDR2 SYGVNS. This CDR3 contains 17 residues. Trimming removed 0 bases at V and 2 bases at J, with 13 bases between. CDR3 region: CASSEYGGGRNTGELFF. In DNA, the CDR3 is TGTGCCAGCAGTGAATATGGGGGGGGCAGAAACACCGGGGAGCTGTTTTTT.

This clonotype occurred many times. The rearrangement links TRBV14 to TRBJ2-5; 11 positions agree with TRBD2. J lost 5 bases, V lost 2 bases, and 7 bases had no gene match. Germline V gives CDR1 SGHDN, CDR2 FVKESK. This CDR3 is built from 16 residues. The CDR3, as DNA: TGTGCCAGCAGCCAAACTAGCGGGAGAGGAGGGGAGACCCAGTACTTC. Encoded protein: CASSQTSGRGGETQYF. Complete variable domain (other parts from reference TRBV14 and TRBJ2-5): EAGVTQFPSHSVIEKGQTVTLRCDPISGHDNLYWYRRVMGKEIKFLLHFVKESKQDESGMPNNRFLAERTGGTYSTLKVQPAELEDSGVYFCASSQTSGRGGETQYFGPGTRLLVL.

This clonotype was counted between two and nine times. The chain combines TRBV11-3 with TRBJ2-7, with 10 bases aligning to TRBD1. This CDR3 has 14 residues. The trim removed 5 bases at V and 5 bases at J, leaving 6 bases unmatched. Germline V gene sequence: CDR1 SGHNT, CDR2 YENEEA. In nucleotides, the CDR3 is TGTGCCAGCAGCACCGGGACAGGGGCCAACGAGCAGTACTTC. Protein: CASSTGTGANEQYF.

CDR3 sequence (DNA): TGTGCCATCCAGGGGCGGGACGAGCAGTACTTC. Amino acids: CAIQGRDEQYF. The chain combines TRBV10-3 with TRBJ2-7; D perhaps matches TRBD1 (6 bases). V lost 8 bases and J lost 5, with 10 bases in between. The length of the CDR3 is 11 residues. The germline V gene has CDR1 ENHRY and CDR2 SYGVKD.

This clonotype was seen repeatedly, ten times or more. CDR3 amino acids: CASRGGFWDTQYF. In DNA form, the CDR3 reads TGTGCCAGCAGAGGAGGTTTTTGGGATACGCAGTATTTT. The V call is TRBV28, the J call TRBJ2-3, with a tentative D call TRBD2 (5 bases). CDR3 size: 13 residues. CDR1 is MDHEN, CDR2 SYDVKM, per germline. Trimming took off 6 bases at V and 6 bases at J, with 13 bases between the two ends.

This rearrangement joins TRBV3-1 to TRBJ2-1; 12 bases are shared with TRBD2. The CDR3 is 17 amino acids. Per the germline V gene, CDR1 is LGHDT and CDR2 is YNNKEL (reference sequence). V lost 8 bases, J lost 5 bases, and 13 bases stayed unmatched. CDR3: CASAPTLAGGINNEQFF. CDR3 DNA sequence: TGTGCCAGCGCTCCCACCCTAGCGGGGGGGATTAACAATGAGCAGTTCTTC.

This clonotype was counted a few times. The chain has TRBV6-1 and TRBJ2-7, with 12 bases matching TRBD2. The CDR3 is made up of 16 amino acids. V was clipped by 7 bases and J by 2 bases; unmatched bases: 9. Germline V gene data show CDR1 as MNHNS and CDR2 as SASEGT. The CDR3 nucleotides are TGTGCCAGCACCCCTCTAGCGGGAGGGTTGACCTACGAGCAGTACTTC. Protein: CASTPLAGGLTYEQYF.

V and J are TRBV2 and TRBJ2-7, with 9 bases fitting TRBD1. The V gene end was trimmed by 8 bases and the J gene end by 2 bases; junction bases not matched to a gene: 10. This CDR3 is 15 amino acids long. CDR1 and CDR2 (germline): SNHLY, FYNNEI. The CDR3, as DNA: TGTGCCAGCGTCCAAACGACAGGGGGGACCTACGAGCAGTACTTC. Its translation is CASVQTTGGTYEQYF. Together with reference TRBV2 and TRBJ2-7, the CDR3 gives the full variable domain: EPEVTQTPSHQVTQMGQEVILRCVPISNHLYFYWYRQILGQKVEFLVSFYNNEISEKSEIFDDQFSVERPDGSNFTLKIRSTKLEDSAMYFCASVQTTGGTYEQYFGPGTRLTVT.

The V call is TRBV3-1, the J call TRBJ1-3; no clear D. Germline values: CDR1 LGHDT, CDR2 YNNKEL (reference sequence). V was clipped by 6 bases and J by 0 bases, with 12 bases between them. The CDR3 is 15 amino acids. CDR3: CASSRTANSGNTIYF. The CDR3 DNA sequence: TGTGCCAGCAGTCGCACTGCTAACTCTGGAAACACCATATATTTT.

This clonotype has only a few counts. The V call is TRBV9, the J call TRBJ2-5; D gene uncertain. V dropped 0 bases and J dropped 7 bases, with 10 bases sitting between them. Germline V gene data show CDR1 as SGDLS and CDR2 as YYNGEE. The CDR3 extends over 13 amino acids. CDR3 nucleotide sequence: TGTGCCAGCAGCGTAGAGTCAATAGGGACCCAGTACTTC. Translation gives CASSVESIGTQYF.

The chain carries TRBV9 and TRBJ2-6; TRBD1 aligns across 7 bases. The J segment lost 1 base and the V segment lost 0 bases, leaving 1 base of the junction unmatched. From germline, CDR1 is SGDLS and CDR2 YYNGEE. The CDR3 has 16 amino acids. The CDR3 coding sequence is TGTGCCAGCAGCGTAGCGACAGGGTCTGGGGCCAACGTCCTGACTTTC. Amino acid sequence: CASSVATGSGANVLTF.

This clonotype came up many times. V is TRBV7-9 and J is TRBJ2-3, with TRBD1 as a possible D gene (5 bases). Germline V gene sequence: CDR1 SEHNR, CDR2 FQNEAQ (reference sequence). With 2 bases removed from V and 0 bases from J, the gap between germline ends came to 15 bases. The length of the CDR3 is 17 residues. In DNA form, the CDR3 reads TGTGCCAGCAGCTTAACAGGAGCCCTCCCCAGCACAGATACGCAGTATTTT. Protein: CASSLTGALPSTDTQYF.

The chain couples TRBV18 to TRBJ2-7; the D gene is possibly TRBD2 (5 bases). From germline, CDR1 is KGHSH and CDR2 LQKENI. V lost 3 bases and J 4 bases, leaving 13 bases between the germline ends. The CDR3 runs 14 residues. DNA of the CDR3: TGTGCCAGCTCACCCGGCGGCGGGCCTTACGAGCAGTACTTC. The encoded protein is CASSPGGGPYEQYF.

The genes are TRBV5-1 and TRBJ2-5, with D unresolved. This CDR3 contains 14 residues. V was pared by 1 base and J by 6 bases, with 13 bases between. Germline CDR1 is SGHRS and CDR2 is YFSETQ. The CDR3 region is CASSLFRVEQTQYF. CDR3 DNA sequence: TGCGCCAGCAGCTTGTTTCGGGTCGAGCAGACCCAGTACTTC.

At least ten counts were recorded for this clonotype. The V and J genes are TRBV28 and TRBJ2-1; a possible D gene is TRBD1 (6 bases). Trimming removed 6 bases from V and 2 bases from J, with 14 bases in between. Germline CDR1 reads MDHEN; CDR2 reads SYDVKM. This CDR3 is built from 15 residues. The CDR3 loop is CASRRAGTPYNEQFF. CDR3 sequence (DNA): TGTGCCAGCAGACGTGCCGGGACACCCTACAATGAGCAGTTCTTC. Complete variable domain (other parts from reference TRBV28 and TRBJ2-1): DVKVTQSSRYLVKRTGEKVFLECVQDMDHENMFWYRQDPGLGLRLIYFSYDVKMKEKGDIPEGYSVSREKKERFSLILESASTNQTSMYLCASRRAGTPYNEQFFGPGTRLTVL.

The gene calls are TRBV7-9 and TRBJ1-3, with D perhaps matching TRBD1 (6 bases). The CDR3 totals 17 residues. V lost 5 bases to trimming and J lost 0 bases, with 17 bases between them. The germline V gene encodes CDR1 SEHNR and CDR2 FQNEAQ (reference sequence). As DNA, the CDR3 is TGTGCCAGCAGCCCGGGAGGAGGGGGAGTCTCTGGAAACACCATATATTTT. This gives the protein CASSPGGGGVSGNTIYF.

This clonotype was seen only a few times. The chain joins TRBV30 to TRBJ1-3, with a weak D call TRBD1 (6 bases). This CDR3 has 13 residues. Germline V gives CDR1 GTSNPN, CDR2 SVGIG (reference sequence). Trimming took off 7 bases at V and 4 bases at J, with 14 bases between the two ends. The CDR3 protein is CAYLQGKGNTIYF. DNA of the CDR3: TGTGCCTACCTACAGGGAAAGGGAAACACCATATATTTT.

This clonotype appeared a few times. The rearrangement uses TRBV7-2 and TRBJ2-5; TRBD2 aligns across 8 bases. J gave up 4 bases and V 5 bases, and 3 bases lay outside the gene matches. The CDR3 is 13 residues long. CDR1 is SGHTA, CDR2 FQGNSA, per germline. The CDR3 sequence is CASSLLAGETQYF. The CDR3 coding sequence is TGTGCCAGCAGCCTCCTAGCGGGAGAGACCCAGTACTTC. Full variable domain (missing parts from reference TRBV7-2 and TRBJ2-5): GAGVSQSPSNKVTEKGKDVELRCDPISGHTALYWYRQSLGQGLEFLIYFQGNSAPDKSGLPSDRFSAERTGGSVSTLTIQRTQQEDSAVYLCASSLLAGETQYFGPGTRLLVL.

The V gene is TRBV20-1, the J gene TRBJ2-3; TRBD1 matches 8 bases. The CDR3 has 14 residues. V trimming: 3 bases; J trimming: 3 bases; junction bases outside the gene matches: 5. Germline V gene sequence: CDR1 DFQATT, CDR2 SNEGSKA (reference sequence). CDR3 nucleotide sequence: TGCAGTGCTAGGAGACAGGGGTTAACAGATACGCAGTATTTT. This translates into CSARRQGLTDTQYF.

This chain connects TRBV2 to TRBJ2-7; D unresolved. V lost 6 bases and J lost 3, with 21 bases in between. CDR1 and CDR2 (germline): SNHLY, FYNNEI. There are 16 residues in the CDR3. CDR3: CASSLTLWQEGYEQYF. DNA of the CDR3: TGTGCCAGCAGCCTAACCCTATGGCAGGAAGGCTACGAGCAGTACTTC.

This clonotype has ten or more counts. The rearrangement links TRBV9 to TRBJ2-7; 7 bases match TRBD1. J was trimmed by 0 bases and V by 4 bases; bases with no gene match: 7. The germline gives CDR1 SGDLS, CDR2 YYNGEE. The CDR3 consists of 15 residues. CDR3 region: CASSPSQGISYEQYF. The CDR3 DNA sequence: TGTGCCAGCAGCCCATCACAGGGGATCTCCTACGAGCAGTACTTC.

This clonotype was counted ten times or more. The chain carries TRBV12-3 or TRBV12-4 and TRBJ1-6; TRBD1 matches 7 bases. The length of the CDR3 is 14 residues. J gave up 10 bases and V 7 bases, and 10 bases lay outside the gene matches. The CDR3 DNA sequence: TGTGCCAGCACCCAAACAGGGGCGCGGTCACCCCTCCACTTT. Protein sequence: CASTQTGARSPLHF.

This clonotype was observed a few times. The rearrangement uses TRBV4-3 and TRBJ2-3; 9 nucleotides align to TRBD2. There are 16 residues in the CDR3. CDR1 LGHNA and CDR2 YSLEER come from the germline V gene. V was clipped by 0 bases and J by 2 bases; unmatched bases: 3. Here the CDR3 reads CASSQELAGITDTQYF. The CDR3 DNA sequence: TGCGCCAGCAGCCAAGAGCTAGCGGGAATCACAGATACGCAGTATTTT.

This clonotype was seen at least ten times. The V and J genes are TRBV19 and TRBJ1-5; D gene unclear. Germline V CDR1 and CDR2: LNHDA, SQIVND (reference sequence). This CDR3 is built from 12 residues. V lost 5 bases and J 6 bases, leaving 8 bases between the germline ends. Written as DNA, the CDR3 is TGTGCCAGTAGTTCCCAGTTTCAGCCCCAGCATTTT. This gives the protein CASSSQFQPQHF.